This T cell receptor (beta chain) comes out of a study of long-term antiretroviral therapy in people with HIV. Survey-level resolution applied to immunoSEQ assay v3.0. This table comes from immunoSEQ multiplex PCR, and its TCRdb copy is limited to in-frame clones, with some not included. This sample has 30,000 to 40,000 clones, with over 85% found just once. Notes on this clone: Its antigen is unidentified.

All donors provided no fewer than one pre-ART and no fewer than two post-ART PBMC samples. Notes on the study in general: Repertoires from HIV showed CDR3 length ranges narrower than those of controls.

Source: unsorted PBMCs, taken 5 to 5.5 years after starting antiretroviral therapy. This TCR was sampled from a woman in her 50s with HIV.

CDR3 sequence: CASSPFDGYSPLHF. Written as DNA, the CDR3 is TGTGCCAGCAGCCCTTTCGATGGGTATTCACCCCTCCACTTT. V usage is TRBV25-1 and J usage is TRBJ1-6; no reliable D call. The V and J ends lost 6 bases and 8 bases respectively, with 14 bases between them. Germline V gene sequence: CDR1 MGHDK, CDR2 SYGVNS. There are 14 residues in the CDR3. Complete variable domain (other parts from reference TRBV25-1 and TRBJ1-6): EADIYQTPRYLVIGTGKKITLECSQTMGHDKMYWYQQDPGMELHLIHYSYGVNSTEKGDLSSESTVSRIRTEHFPLTLESARPSHTSQYLCASSPFDGYSPLHFGNGTRLTVT.